This TCR beta chain came from a study of T cell repertoires in cytomegalovirus infection (dated by TCRdb to about 2019). General notes on the study: Alongside well-studied HLA-B-restricted epitopes, the peptide stimulations were aimed at recently identified HLA-C-restricted CMV epitopes, whose presentation resists viral immunomodulation. Because public TCR beta signatures pointed to carriage of CMV infection together with the matching HLA type, the HLA type of each donor mattered for the analysis.

Interpreted using the paper, the treatment or condition label stands for: in vitro stimulation with specific CMV peptide epitopes to enrich CMV-specific T cells. Study-level results and caveats: The ex vivo response was dominated by HLA-C-restricted CMV-specific TCR beta clonotypes, which also provided the single most frequent clonotype in two of eight donors. In both this cohort and an independent roughly 330-donor cohort, the cumulative frequency of public TCR beta family members distinguished carriers of CMV infection plus the relevant HLA type.

Sequenced using an Illumina HiSeq 1500. TCRdb applied fastp at Q25 and MiXCR to the public reads, then kept only in-frame beta chains. When rows share a CDR3 protein, they turn into one entry using the most common DNA and genes. The sample records a few hundred thousand distinct CDR3 sequences, around 25% of which are singletons. The ten largest make up roughly 15% of the sample. Taken from cysteine to phenylalanine, the CDR3 has 15 residues. Only CDR3 DNA is held: 45 bases, read in frame from base 1. The germline V gene (reference sequence) supplies CDR1 SGHNT and CDR2 YYREEE. V was cut back by 1 base and J by 4 bases, leaving a gap of 14 bases between them. Comments on this clonotype: Its antigen is unknown. No base quality values were provided; no much bigger clone lies one nucleotide off.

The input for sequencing was cultured PBMCs, taken from culture after CMV antigen stimulation. This TCR came from a human donor in good health (CMV status not recorded). Some clones in this sample may be carry-over from other donors' samples. The receptor chain draws on TRBV5-4 and TRBJ1-2, and perhaps TRBD1 as D gene, on 5 matching bases. The nucleotide sequence is given as TGTGCCAGCAGCTTGCAAAGTCGTAGGGGCTATGGCTACACCTTC. Translated, it reads CASSLQSRRGYGYTF.